The 17 T cell receptor beta chains in this list originate from one sample, sequenced in a study of T-cell reconstitution after alpha-beta-depleted transplantation in children. Unique molecular identifiers were incorporated when the TCRbeta library was constructed. Using its own MiXCR run on the PCR reads, TCRdb lists one record per CDR3 protein. Of 130,000 to 150,000 distinct CDR3 sequences in the sample, about 9% were seen once. This material consisted of PBMCs, mostly from graft donor cells, taken 180 days after TCRalphabeta/CD19-depleted stem cell transplant. The source is a female patient aged 2 to 10 who had a stem cell transplant for congenital amegakaryocytic thrombocytopenia, so the T cells may come from the graft donor.

This clonotype was found many times. The CDR3, as DNA: TGTGCCAGCAGTGCCGGGAGTCCCGTCGAGACCCAGTACTTC. It is translated as CASSAGSPVETQYF. The genes are TRBV12-3 or TRBV12-4 and TRBJ2-5, with a weak D call TRBD2 (6 bases). With 5 bases removed from V and 5 bases from J, the gap between germline ends came to 15 bases. This CDR3 region has 14 residues.

As concerns this clonotype: Relative to the germline gene, one junction end is altered; a read error may explain this. The chain combines TRBV7-2 with TRBJ1-5; D uncertain. CDR1 SGHTA and CDR2 FQGNSA come from the germline V gene. The CDR3 contains 12 residues. The CDR3 here is CASSLRDQPRHF. The CDR3 DNA reads TGTGCCAGCAGCTTACGAGATCAGCCCCGGCATTTT.

This clonotype has ten or more counts. The J gene is TRBJ2-7, the V gene TRBV12-3 or TRBV12-4, with TRBD1 as a possible D gene (5 bases). Between the trimmed V and J ends, which lost 3 bases and 3 bases, there was a span of 12 bases. The CDR3 has 14 residues. The DNA of the CDR3 is TGTGCCAGCAGTTTGCAGGGTGTAGGCTACGAGCAGTACTTC. This codes for CASSLQGVGYEQYF.

The chain carries TRBV10-3 and TRBJ2-5; TRBD1 or TRBD2 may be the D gene (5 bases each). This CDR3 is built from 13 residues. The germline CDR1 and CDR2 sequences are ENHRY and SYGVKD. Trimming removed 4 bases at V and 0 bases at J, with 6 bases between. The CDR3 loop reads CAISAGHQETQYF. The CDR3, as DNA: TGTGCCATCAGTGCGGGGCACCAAGAGACCCAGTACTTC.

This clonotype was seen ten or more times. The chain couples TRBV10-2 to TRBJ2-1, with TRBD2 matching 12 bases. From germline, CDR1 is WSHSY and CDR2 SAAADI. This CDR3 region has 16 residues. V shed 0 bases and J 8 bases; nucleotides not matched to a gene: 5. The CDR3: CASSESLGLAGYEQFF. In DNA, the CDR3 is TGCGCCAGCAGTGAGTCTTTAGGACTAGCGGGATATGAGCAGTTCTTC.

Notes on this clonotype: The junction departs from germline at one end; a sequencing error may be responsible. The rearrangement uses TRBV7-8 and TRBJ2-6; tentatively, D is TRBD1 (6 bases). This CDR3 region has 17 residues. In germline, CDR1 is SGHVS, CDR2 FQNEAQ. The CDR3 region has the DNA TGTGCCAGCAGCTTAGGTGGGACAAACTCTTGGGCCAACGTCCTGACTTTC. Its protein product is CASSLGGTNSWANVLTF.

This clonotype came up a few times. The chain recombines TRBV7-9 with TRBJ1-5, with D possibly matching TRBD1 (5 bases). CDR1 is SEHNR, CDR2 FQNEAQ, per germline (reference sequence). Trimming removed 5 bases at V and 6 bases at J, with 11 bases between. The CDR3 length is 13 residues. CDR3 loop: CASSLGGGQPQHF. CDR3 sequence (DNA): TGTGCCAGCAGCCTTGGGGGAGGTCAGCCCCAGCATTTT.

The table lists this clonotype with many counts. CDR3 in amino acids: CASSRQGARSPLHF. In nucleotides, the CDR3 is TGTGCCAGCAGCAGACAGGGGGCGAGATCACCCCTCCACTTT. This chain joins TRBV7-8 and TRBJ1-6, with 10 bases aligning to TRBD1. Trimming removed 5 bases from V and 10 bases from J; junction bases left unmatched: 5. The CDR3 is 14 amino acids. Looked up from germline, CDR1 is SGHVS and CDR2 is FQNEAQ.

In its sample, this clonotype was seen many times. As DNA, the CDR3 is TGTGCCAGCTCACCTATAAATAGCGGGACAGATACGCAGTATTTT. This gives the protein CASSPINSGTDTQYF. The chain has TRBV18 and TRBJ2-3; the match to TRBD2 covers 7 bases. The CDR3 is 15 residues long. V lost 3 bases to trimming and J lost 3 bases; unmatched junction nucleotides: 6. Per the germline V gene, CDR1 is KGHSH and CDR2 is LQKENI.

This clonotype was seen at least ten times. This chain connects TRBV4-1 to TRBJ2-1, with no clear D. Trimming took 4 bases from V and 0 from J, leaving 16 bases between them. The germline V gene has CDR1 MGHRA and CDR2 YSYEKL. The CDR3 is 17 residues long. The CDR3 loop reads CASSPTPARSSYNEQFF. CDR3 sequence (DNA): TGCGCCAGCAGCCCCACCCCAGCGCGTAGCTCCTACAATGAGCAGTTCTTC.

This clonotype was recorded at least ten times. The gene calls are TRBV4-2 and TRBJ2-2; no clear D. The germline gives CDR1 LGHNA, CDR2 YNFKEQ. The CDR3 sequence is 16 residues long. Trimming left V 1 base short and J 5 bases short, with 14 bases between. CDR3 amino acids: CASSQVPATATGELFF. CDR3 sequence (DNA): TGTGCCAGCAGCCAAGTTCCGGCAACGGCGACCGGGGAGCTGTTTTTT.

The chain uses TRBV10-3 and TRBJ2-7; D is unresolved. CDR1 and CDR2 (germline): ENHRY, SYGVKD. This CDR3 is built from 12 residues. Between the trimmed V and J ends, which lost 4 bases and 9 bases, there was a span of 13 bases. CDR3 amino acids: CAISGGIAGQYF. In nucleotides, the CDR3 is TGTGCCATCAGTGGAGGAATAGCCGGGCAGTACTTC.

The V and J genes are TRBV18 and TRBJ2-2; 7 bases match TRBD1. CDR3 size: 14 residues. V gave up 8 bases and J gave up 2 bases; unmatched junction bases: 5. Germline-derived CDR1 and CDR2 are KGHSH and LQKENI. The CDR3 region is CASARDRNTGELFF. The CDR3 nucleotides are TGTGCCAGCGCCCGGGACAGAAACACCGGGGAGCTGTTTTTT.

Many counts were recorded for this clonotype. This chain links TRBV29-1 with TRBJ1-1; D unclear. The CDR3 length is 12 residues. Germline-derived CDR1 and CDR2 are SQVTM and ANQGSEA. V lost 3 bases and J 0 bases, leaving 5 bases between the germline ends. For the CDR3, the DNA is TGCAGCGTTGATTGGGTGAACACTGAAGCTTTCTTT. It is translated as CSVDWVNTEAFF.

The gene calls are TRBV7-6 and TRBJ2-7; 7 bases fit TRBD1. The V and J ends lost 1 base and 3 bases, in that order; junction bases with no gene match: 9. The length of the CDR3 is 16 residues. The V gene's germline CDR1 is SGHVS and CDR2 FNYEAQ. The CDR3: CASSLGTWDSVYEQYF. CDR3 sequence (DNA): TGTGCCAGCAGCTTAGGGACCTGGGACAGCGTCTACGAGCAGTACTTC.

This clonotype was found many times. The V and J genes are TRBV7-9 and TRBJ2-2; D remains unclear. CDR1 and CDR2 from the germline V gene are SEHNR and FQNEAQ (reference sequence). CDR3 length: 14 residues. Trimming took off 0 bases at V and 2 bases at J, with 4 bases between the two ends. CDR3 sequence: CASSLALNTGELFF. CDR3 nucleotides: TGTGCCAGCAGCTTAGCGTTAAACACCGGGGAGCTGTTTTTT.

This clonotype was detected ten times or more. The rearrangement joins TRBV2 to TRBJ1-6; possible D gene TRBD1, 5 bases. The germline CDR1 and CDR2 sequences are SNHLY and FYNNEI. Deletions cut 8 bases from V and 8 bases from J, with 13 bases between. This CDR3 comprises 13 residues. DNA for the CDR3: TGTGCCAGCGAGGGCGTCAGGGATTCACCCCTCCACTTT. It translates to CASEGVRDSPLHF.